The TCR beta chain under discussion was sequenced for a study of T cell responses to AZD1222 COVID-19 vaccine. Overall study findings and caveats: Unmutated variant regions reportedly attract nearly half of all spike-specific TCRs. No repertoire was sampled before or during the peak T cell response, only after it. Clonal diversity was possibly underestimated, and the donors were mostly white British, with more females. CD4 TCRs associated with vaccination spanned spike, dominating at 160-218 and 743-854.

The data were produced by immunoSEQ multiplex PCR, yet TCRdb's version contains in-frame clones alone and is incomplete. The profile shows approximately 77,000 clones, around 85% of them singletons. Regarding this clone: Its antigen is currently unknown.

This CDR3 region has 15 residues. CDR1 and CDR2 from the germline V gene are MDHEN and SYDVKM. V dropped 6 bases and J dropped 5; count of bases not matched to a gene: 12. The genes are TRBV28 and TRBJ2-5, with 7 bases lining up with TRBD1. The sample here was peripheral blood, taken 28 days after the second AZD1222 dose. The TCR comes from an adult who received the AZD1222 COVID-19 vaccine. CDR3 region: CASSSRDRQWETQYF. The CDR3, as DNA: TGTGCCAGCAGCTCACGGGACAGACAATGGGAGACCCAGTACTTC.